This entry concerns a single TCR beta chain. Its antigen is not identified. This sample is drawn from a study of cytomegalovirus exposure and HLA in healthy donors. Study conclusions and caveats: Most TCR sequences were seen very rarely across donors, but some public TCRs occurred in many.

Germline V gene lookup returns CDR1 SGHTA and CDR2 FQGNSA. This CDR3 region has 17 residues. V lost 5 bases, J lost 0 bases, and 19 bases lay in between. PCR used 60 Vbeta primers and 13 Jbeta primers. This table comes from immunoSEQ multiplex PCR, and its TCRdb copy is limited to in-frame clones, with some not included. The table records around 150,000 clones, around three quarters of them present only once. Sequencing was done on a sample of PBMCs. V and J are TRBV7-2 and TRBJ1-1; a possible D gene is TRBD1 (6 bases). The receptor's source is a man aged 25 to 40 in good health. The DNA for the CDR3 is TGTGCCAGCAGCCAAGCTGGGGGCCTGGGAATGAACACTGAAGCTTTCTTT. Its translation: CASSQAGGLGMNTEAFF.